This record covers a single T cell receptor beta chain. Mouse gene names apply. This specimen comes from a study of CD8+ T cells in alopecia areata. CD4, CD8alpha, NKG2D, NKG2ACE and other markers were used to sort pooled cutaneous lymph node cells. RNA was isolated and reverse transcribed to cDNA, the sequencing template. Using immunoSEQ multiplex PCR, the repertoire was profiled, and TCRdb retains in-frame clones only, with some absent. The sample yields 200,000 to 300,000 clones, without any singletons. The sequenced material came from CD4+ T cells sorted from a lymph node. This clonotype was sampled from a C3H/HeJ mouse with alopecia areata. As its MHC haplotype, the strain has H2-k.

CDR3 amino acids: CASSLRGTGQLYF. CDR3 DNA, as far as it was read: TGTGCCAGCAGCCTCAGGGGCACCGGG. The J gene is TRBJ2-2, the V gene TRBV19; weak D call: TRBD1 (6 bases). The CDR3 end is not reached by the read, which stops 4 residues before it; the germline J gene fills it in. This CDR3 is built from 13 residues. Germline CDR1 reads FNHDT; CDR2 reads SITEND (reference sequence). V lost 5 bases and J lost 4, with 9 bases in between.